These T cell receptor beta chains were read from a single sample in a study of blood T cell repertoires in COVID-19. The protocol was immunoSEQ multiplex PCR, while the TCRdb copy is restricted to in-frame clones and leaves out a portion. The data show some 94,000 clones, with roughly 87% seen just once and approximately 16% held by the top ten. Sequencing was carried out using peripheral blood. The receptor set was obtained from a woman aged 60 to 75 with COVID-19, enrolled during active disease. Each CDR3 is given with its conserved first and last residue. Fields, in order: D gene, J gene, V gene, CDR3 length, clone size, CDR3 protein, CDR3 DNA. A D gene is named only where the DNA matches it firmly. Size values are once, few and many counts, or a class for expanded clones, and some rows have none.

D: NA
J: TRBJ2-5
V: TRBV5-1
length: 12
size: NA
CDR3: CASSLDLRAQYF
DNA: TGCGCCAGCAGCTTGGATTTGCGGGCCCAGTACTTC

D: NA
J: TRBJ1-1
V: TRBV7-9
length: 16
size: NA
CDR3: CASSNRPGGPNTEAFF
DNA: TGTGCCAGCAGCAACCGACCCGGGGGGCCGAACACTGAAGCTTTCTTT

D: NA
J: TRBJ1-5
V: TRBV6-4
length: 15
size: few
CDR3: CASSPRGGSNQPQHF
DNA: TGTGCCAGCAGTCCACGGGGGGGGAGCAATCAGCCCCAGCATTTT

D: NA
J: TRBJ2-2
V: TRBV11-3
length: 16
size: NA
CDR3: CASSPRTGRVTGELFF
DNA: TGTGCCAGCAGCCCGAGGACAGGGAGGGTCACCGGGGAGCTGTTTTTT

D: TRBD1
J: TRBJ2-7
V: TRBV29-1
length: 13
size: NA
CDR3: CSVEGGQGYEQYF
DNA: TGCAGCGTGGAAGGGGGACAGGGCTACGAGCAGTACTTC

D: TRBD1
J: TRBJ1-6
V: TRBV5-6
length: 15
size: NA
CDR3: CASSNPQGADSPLHF
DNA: TGTGCCAGCAGCAATCCCCAGGGGGCGGATTCACCCCTCCACTTT

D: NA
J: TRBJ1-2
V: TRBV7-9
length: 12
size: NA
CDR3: CASSPTDYGYTF
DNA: TGTGCCAGCAGCCCAACAGACTATGGCTACACCTTC

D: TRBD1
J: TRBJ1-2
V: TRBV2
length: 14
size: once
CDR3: CASRRQGAVYGYTF
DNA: TGTGCCAGCAGGAGACAGGGGGCCGTCTATGGCTACACCTTC

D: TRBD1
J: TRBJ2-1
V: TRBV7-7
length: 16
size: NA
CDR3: CASSRRQGLPYNEQFF
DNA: TGTGCTAGCAGCCGCAGACAGGGATTACCCTACAATGAGCAGTTCTTC

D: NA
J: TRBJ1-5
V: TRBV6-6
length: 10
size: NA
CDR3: CAGSVQPQHF
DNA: TGTGCCGGGAGTGTGCAGCCCCAGCATTTT

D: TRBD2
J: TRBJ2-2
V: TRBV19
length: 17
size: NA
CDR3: CASSRAASGGVTGELFF
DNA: TGTGCCAGTAGTCGGGCAGCCAGCGGGGGGGTCACCGGGGAGCTGTTTTTT

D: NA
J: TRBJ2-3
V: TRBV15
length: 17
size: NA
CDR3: CATSRDLQTGGTDTQYF
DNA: TGTGCCACCAGCAGAGATCTGCAGACAGGAGGCACAGATACGCAGTATTTT

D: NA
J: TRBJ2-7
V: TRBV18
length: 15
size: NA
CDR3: CASSPGQGISYEQYF
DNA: TGTGCCAGCTCACCAGGGCAGGGGATCTCCTACGAGCAGTACTTC

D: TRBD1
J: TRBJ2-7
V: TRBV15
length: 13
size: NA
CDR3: CATRTTGDDEQYF
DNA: TGTGCCACCAGGACGACAGGGGACGACGAGCAGTACTTC

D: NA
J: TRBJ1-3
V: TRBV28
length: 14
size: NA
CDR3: CASSSTASGNTIYF
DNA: TGTGCCAGCAGTTCGACAGCCTCTGGAAACACCATATATTTT

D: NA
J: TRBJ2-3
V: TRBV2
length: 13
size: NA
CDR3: CASSEGPGDTQYF
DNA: TGTGCCAGCAGTGAAGGCCCGGGTGATACGCAGTATTTT

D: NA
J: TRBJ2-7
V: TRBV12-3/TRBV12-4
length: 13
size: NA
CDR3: CASRRSGAYEQYF
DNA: TGTGCCAGCAGGCGTTCGGGGGCCTACGAGCAGTACTTC

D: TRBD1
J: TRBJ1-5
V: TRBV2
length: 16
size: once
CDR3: CASSEGRDRPNQPQHF
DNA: TGTGCCAGCAGTGAAGGAAGGGACAGACCTAATCAGCCCCAGCATTTT

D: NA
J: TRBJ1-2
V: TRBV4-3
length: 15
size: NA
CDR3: CASSHSSREVGGYTF
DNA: TGCGCCAGCAGCCACTCTTCGAGGGAGGTGGGTGGCTACACCTTC

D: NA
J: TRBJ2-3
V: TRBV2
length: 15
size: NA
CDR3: CASSEEGQIVDTQYF
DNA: TGTGCCAGCAGTGAAGAAGGACAAATAGTGGATACGCAGTATTTT

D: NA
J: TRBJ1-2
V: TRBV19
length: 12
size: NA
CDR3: CAVFAGAYGYTF
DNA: TGTGCCGTGTTTGCGGGGGCCTATGGCTACACCTTC

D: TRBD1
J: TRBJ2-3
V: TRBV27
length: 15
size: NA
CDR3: CASRLTGMGTDTQYF
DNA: TGTGCCAGCAGGTTGACAGGGATGGGCACAGATACGCAGTATTTT

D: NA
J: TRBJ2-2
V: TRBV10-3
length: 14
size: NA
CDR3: CASGPAGGAGELFF
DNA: TGTGCCTCCGGCCCAGCCGGAGGAGCGGGGGAGCTGTTTTTT

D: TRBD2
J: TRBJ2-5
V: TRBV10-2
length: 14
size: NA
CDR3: CASSDGASGGTQYF
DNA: TGCGCCAGCAGTGATGGGGCTAGCGGCGGGACCCAGTACTTC

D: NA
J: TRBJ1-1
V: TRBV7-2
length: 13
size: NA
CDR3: CASSIQGNTEAFF
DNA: TGTGCCAGCAGCATACAGGGGAACACTGAAGCTTTCTTT

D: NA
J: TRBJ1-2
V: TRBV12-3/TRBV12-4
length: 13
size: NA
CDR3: CASSWSRGYGYTF
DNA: TGTGCCAGCAGTTGGTCAAGAGGCTATGGCTACACCTTC

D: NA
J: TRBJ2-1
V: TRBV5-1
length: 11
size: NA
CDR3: CASGGENEQFF
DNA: TGCGCCAGCGGGGGCGAGAATGAGCAGTTCTTC

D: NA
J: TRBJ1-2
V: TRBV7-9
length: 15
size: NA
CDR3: CASSRLSNAAYGYTF
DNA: TGTGCCAGCAGCCGACTGAGCAATGCAGCCTATGGCTACACCTTC

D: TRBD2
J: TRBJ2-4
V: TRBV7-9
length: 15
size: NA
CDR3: CASSQGNGGANIQYF
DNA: TGTGCCAGCAGCCAGGGTAACGGGGGGGCGAACATTCAGTACTTC